This TCR beta chain was retrieved from a study of OX40 agonist ivuxolimab in advanced cancers. Study-level points and caveats: CD4+ and CD8+ blood T cells expanded clonally by week 6 at 0.1 to 3.0 mg/kg. Low normalized T-cell clonal expansion was also seen in some nonresponders.

The protocol was immunoSEQ multiplex PCR, while the TCRdb copy is restricted to in-frame clones and leaves out a portion. The sample yields around 59,000 clones, 70% to 90% seen once. The CDR3 is made up of 13 amino acids. The V end lost 7 bases, the J end lost 2 bases, and 9 bases lay between the germline ends. The germline V gene has CDR1 MNHEY and CDR2 SMNVEV (reference sequence). Points on this clone: Its matching antigen is unknown.

This sequence was found in an adult with an advanced solid tumor such as melanoma, head and neck, liver or kidney cancer. The source material was CD4+ or CD8+ T cells sorted from blood, sampled in a trial of the OX40 agonist ivuxolimab. This chain links TRBV27 with TRBJ2-1, with a weak D call TRBD2 (5 bases). CDR3 nucleotides: TGTGCCAGCAATACGGGGACCTACAATGAGCAGTTCTTC. Translating it yields CASNTGTYNEQFF.